This is a list of T cell receptor beta chains from one sample in a study of blood T cell repertoires in COVID-19. Produced via immunoSEQ multiplex PCR; TCRdb's table is partial and in-frame only. The sample shows 200,000 to 300,000 clones, 84% of them seen only once. The source material was peripheral blood. These receptors came from a woman in her forties who had recovered from COVID-19. CDR3s include the opening cysteine and the closing phenylalanine or tryptophan. The D gene is left open where the match is weak. A clone size is listed for some rows: how often the clone was seen (once, few, many), or a class if it is expanded.

. | . | TRBJ2-7 | TRBV3-1/TRBV3-2 | TGTGCCAGCAGCCAAGTGGGCAGGGACTACGAGCAGTACTTC | CASSQVGRDYEQYF
. | TRBD1 | TRBJ2-5 | TRBV3-1/TRBV3-2 | TGTGCCAGCAGCCAAGGGACAGGGGGCGGAGAGACCCAGTACTTC | CASSQGTGGGETQYF
. | TRBD1 | TRBJ2-7 | TRBV6-5 | TGTGCCAGCACCCTACAGACAGGGGGCTACGAGCAGTACTTC | CASTLQTGGYEQYF
. | TRBD1 | TRBJ1-1 | TRBV5-1 | TGCGCCAGCAGCGATCCGGGACAGGGGGACACTGAAGCTTTCTTT | CASSDPGQGDTEAFF
. | . | TRBJ2-5 | TRBV6-5 | TGTGCCAGCATGCGGGGACAGAACCAAGAGACCCAGTACTTC | CASMRGQNQETQYF
. | TRBD2 | TRBJ2-3 | TRBV13 | TGTGCCAGCAGCTTAGGGACTAGCGGGCGCACAGATACGCAGTATTTT | CASSLGTSGRTDTQYF
. | TRBD1 | TRBJ1-1 | TRBV4-1 | TGCGCCAGCAGCCAAGTTATCAGGGGGCTAGGGGGCACTGAAGCTTTCTTT | CASSQVIRGLGGTEAFF
once | . | TRBJ1-1 | TRBV14 | TGTGCCAGCAGCCATGGCGGGGAAAGGAAAGCTTTCTTT | CASSHGGERKAFF
. | . | TRBJ2-5 | TRBV24-1 | TGTGCCACAATGGGGGGGGCCTTTGAGACCCAGTACTTC | CATMGGAFETQYF
. | TRBD1 | TRBJ1-3 | TRBV7-9 | TGTGCCAGCAGCACTGACAGGGGAGCAGGAAACACCATATATTTT | CASSTDRGAGNTIYF
. | TRBD2 | TRBJ2-7 | TRBV6-5 | TGTGCCAGCATTTTATGGAGCGGGGGGGCTTACGAGCAGTACTTC | CASILWSGGAYEQYF
. | . | TRBJ1-6 | TRBV7-9 | TGTGCCAGCAGCCGCAATGGGGGGGGCAATAATTCACCCCTCCACTTT | CASSRNGGGNNSPLHF
. | TRBD2 | TRBJ2-3 | TRBV18 | TGTGCCAGCTCGACTAGCAGCACAGATACGCAGTATTTT | CASSTSSTDTQYF
. | TRBD1 | TRBJ1-4 | TRBV28 | TGTGCCACAACCCCCGAGACAGGGATAACTAATGAAAAACTGTTTTTT | CATTPETGITNEKLFF
. | TRBD1 | TRBJ2-7 | TRBV11-2 | TGTGCCAGCAGCGGGAGGGACAGGGGATCGTTATACGAGCAGTACTTC | CASSGRDRGSLYEQYF
. | TRBD1 | TRBJ1-2 | TRBV18 | TGTGCCAGCTCACCACTCGCAGGGGGCTGGTATGGCTACACCTTC | CASSPLAGGWYGYTF
. | . | TRBJ1-5 | TRBV18 | TGTGCCAGCTCACTCTGGAGCATTAGCAATCAGCCCCAGCATTTT | CASSLWSISNQPQHF
once | TRBD1 | TRBJ1-1 | TRBV5-1 | TGCGCCAGCAGCCCTGCGGTCTGGGACAGAATAAAGAACACTGAAGCTTTCTTT | CASSPAVWDRIKNTEAFF
few | . | TRBJ2-7 | TRBV7-2 | TGTGCCAGCAGCTTCGACAGCCTCACCTACGAGCAGTACTTC | CASSFDSLTYEQYF
. | . | TRBJ1-2 | TRBV19 | TGTGCCACGAAAACCGATCCAGGCGCTCTTCGGGGCTACACCTTC | CATKTDPGALRGYTF
. | . | TRBJ1-1 | TRBV5-1 | TGCGCCAGCAGCTTGCAGGGGAACACTGAAGCTTTCTTT | CASSLQGNTEAFF
few | . | TRBJ1-1 | TRBV28 | TGTGCCAGCAGTCACGGACAGCCCGCGAGCACTGAAGCTTTCTTT | CASSHGQPASTEAFF
. | . | TRBJ2-1 | TRBV11-3 | TGTGCCAGCAGCTTAGTCCCAGGTGGCTACAATGAGCAGTTCTTC | CASSLVPGGYNEQFF
. | . | TRBJ2-1 | TRBV9 | TGTGCCAGCAGCGCCCCGGGTTCCGTGGGTGAGCAGTTCTTC | CASSAPGSVGEQFF
. | . | TRBJ2-3 | TRBV18 | TGTGCCAGCTCCTTAAGCGGTTACCGCACAGATACGCAGTATTTT | CASSLSGYRTDTQYF
few | . | TRBJ2-7 | TRBV14 | TGTGCCAGCAGCCACAGGGCCGAGCAGTACTTC | CASSHRAEQYF
few | . | TRBJ1-6 | TRBV18 | TGTGCCAGCTCACCGGGCCTGAATAATTCACCCCTCCACTTT | CASSPGLNNSPLHF
. | . | TRBJ1-5 | TRBV28 | TGTGCCAGCAGACCCGGACAGCAGAATCAGCCCCAGCATTTT | CASRPGQQNQPQHF
. | . | TRBJ1-5 | TRBV4-1 | TGCGCCAGCAGCCAAGAAGATTCCTATGCCAAGCATTTT | CASSQEDSYAKHF
. | TRBD1 | TRBJ1-2 | TRBV2 | TGTGCCAGCAGTGCGAATACAGGGGCTGTCGGCTACACCTTC | CASSANTGAVGYTF
few | TRBD1 | TRBJ1-1 | TRBV7-9 | TGTGCCAGCAGACCGCTTACCGGGACAGGGGACACTGAAGCTTTCTTT | CASRPLTGTGDTEAFF
many | . | TRBJ1-3 | TRBV19 | TGTGCCAGTACCCCTCGTGCGGGTTACTCTGGAAACACCATATATTTT | CASTPRAGYSGNTIYF
. | . | TRBJ1-1 | TRBV5-4 | TGTGCCAGCAGCCCCGGTCGGGGGGCGGGGCTCTCCCGGGCTGAAGCTTTCTTT | CASSPGRGAGLSRAEAFF
. | TRBD1 | TRBJ2-1 | TRBV9 | TGTGCCAGCAGCCCCACCGGGACAGGGCTCTCCAATGAGCAGTTCTTC | CASSPTGTGLSNEQFF
. | . | TRBJ1-6 | TRBV19 | TGTGCCAGTAGTATAGAGGAAGGGGGAGATTCACCCCTCCACTTT | CASSIEEGGDSPLHF
once | . | TRBJ1-2 | TRBV28 | TGTGCCAGCAGTCCTAGGAGGGATGGCTACACCTTC | CASSPRRDGYTF
. | . | TRBJ2-7 | TRBV2 | TGTGCCAGCAAGACGGACTATTCCCACCACGAGCAGTACTTC | CASKTDYSHHEQYF
. | . | TRBJ1-5 | TRBV28 | TGTGCCAGCAGTACCCTGTCGGGGTATAGCAATCAGCCCCAGCATTTT | CASSTLSGYSNQPQHF
. | . | TRBJ2-2 | TRBV27 | TGTGCCAGCACGGAGCGCCAACGCACCGGGGAGCTGTTTTTT | CASTERQRTGELFF
few | . | TRBJ1-2 | TRBV29-1 | TGCAGCGTTGAGGGACACCGAAACTATGGCTACACCTTC | CSVEGHRNYGYTF
. | TRBD2 | TRBJ2-5 | TRBV7-6 | TGTGCCAGCAGCTTATTAGCGGGGACTTGGGAGACCCAGTACTTC | CASSLLAGTWETQYF
few | TRBD2 | TRBJ2-7 | TRBV5-4 | TGTGCCAGCAGCGAGGGACTAGCGGCCTACGAGCAGTACTTC | CASSEGLAAYEQYF
. | TRBD1 | TRBJ1-2 | TRBV7-2 | TGTGCCAGCAGTCGGACAGGCTACTATGGCTACACCTTC | CASSRTGYYGYTF
. | TRBD1 | TRBJ2-1 | TRBV7-6 | TGTGCCAGCAGCTTCCACCGGGACAGGGCCACCAATGAGCAGTTCTTC | CASSFHRDRATNEQFF
. | TRBD1 | TRBJ2-1 | TRBV20-1 | TGCAGTGCTAGTGCCGGGACAGGGAGCAATGAGCAGTTCTTC | CSASAGTGSNEQFF